Detailed here is one T cell receptor beta chain. It lacks a known antigen. No base-level quality is on record; no much larger clone is a single base apart. Each collaborating institution followed its own protocols to collect whole blood in K2EDTA tubes. Collaborator samples were shipped for TCRbeta analysis as frozen whole blood, isolated PBMCs, or DNA extracted from either sample type. The immunoSEQ Assay, a bias-controlled multiplex PCR, was used to amplify TCRbeta CDR3 regions from genomic DNA. Per the source publication's procedure: The number of nucleated cells in each sample was estimated from the amplification of reference gene primers within the assay. To quantify the absolute abundance of each unique TCRbeta CDR3 rearrangement, sequence reads were collapsed and filtered. Productive Simpson clonality was computed per sample as the square root of Simpson's diversity index over productive rearrangements. TCRdb limited this immuneACCESS table to in-frame rearrangements with V and J called. A share of clones is missing; checked studies link under half to unresolved V genes, and the rest is unexplained. V, J and clone size are those of that table, while D and trimming were read from the DNA. For this sample the table gives 30,000 to 50,000 clones, of which approximately 94% were detected only once. The top ten constitute around 4% of the sample.

These data come from a study of blood T cell repertoires in COVID-19 (dated by TCRdb to 2020 to 2021). Background on the whole study: The collaborator samples originated in the United States, Italy and Spain and spanned the acute and convalescent phases of COVID-19. The material from the prospective study consisted of cDNA or gDNA derived from T cells, B-cell-depleted T cells, or PBMCs. Deeply sampled blood TCRbeta repertoires from subjects exposed to, actively infected with, or recovered from COVID-19 were included in the dataset. The repertoires were released in a freely available public database meant as a resource for research on the immune response to SARS-CoV-2. Samples came from the ongoing ImmuneRACE study (first 160 participants) plus 1,254 subjects from 6 global collaborators. Nearly every sample came with metadata listing a de-identified subject ID, COVID-19 status, age in years and sex. HLA class I and class II types, where available, came from metadata supplied by the sample provider rather than from assay-based typing.

Overall study results and their limits: How much clinical and demographic metadata was included differed by source and by participant, and the metadata was provided uncurated.

Per the germline V gene, SGHAT is the CDR1 and FQNNGV is the CDR2. V is pruned by 3 bases and J by 7 bases, leaving 13 bases of the junction without a gene match. The CDR3, cysteine through phenylalanine, is 17 amino acids long. The entry retains the CDR3 DNA only, 51 bases that are in frame from base 1. Sequenced input: peripheral blood. This receptor was taken from a human donor with active COVID-19. The donor label of this sample is uncertain. The chain employs TRBV11-2 and TRBJ2-1; 9 of the junction bases match TRBD2. The sequenced DNA is TGTGCCAGCAGCTTCCTAACTAGCGGGTCGGCAAGTAATGAGCAGTTCTTC. This yields the protein CASSFLTSGSASNEQFF.